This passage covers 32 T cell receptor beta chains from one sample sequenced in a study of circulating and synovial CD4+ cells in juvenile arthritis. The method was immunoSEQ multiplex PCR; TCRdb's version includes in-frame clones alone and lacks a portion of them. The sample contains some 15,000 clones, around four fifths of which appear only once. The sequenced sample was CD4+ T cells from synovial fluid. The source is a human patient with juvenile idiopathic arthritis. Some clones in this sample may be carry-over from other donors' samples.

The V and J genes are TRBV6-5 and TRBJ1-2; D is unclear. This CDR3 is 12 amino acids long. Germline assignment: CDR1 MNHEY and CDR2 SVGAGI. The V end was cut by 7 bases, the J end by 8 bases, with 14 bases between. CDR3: CASTKTGMGYTF. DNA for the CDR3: TGTGCCAGCACAAAGACTGGCATGGGCTACACCTTC.

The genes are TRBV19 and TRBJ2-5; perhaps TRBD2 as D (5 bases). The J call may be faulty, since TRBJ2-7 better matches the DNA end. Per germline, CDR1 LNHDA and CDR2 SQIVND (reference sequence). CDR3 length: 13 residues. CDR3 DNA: TGTGCCAGTAGTATAAGGACTTCCTACGAGCAGTACTTC. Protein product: CASSIRTSYEQYF.

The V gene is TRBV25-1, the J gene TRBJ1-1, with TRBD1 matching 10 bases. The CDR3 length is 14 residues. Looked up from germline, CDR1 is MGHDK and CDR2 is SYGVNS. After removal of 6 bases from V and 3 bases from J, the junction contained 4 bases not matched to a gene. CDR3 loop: CASRDRGMDTEAFF. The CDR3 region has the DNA TGTGCCAGCAGGGACAGGGGGATGGACACTGAAGCTTTCTTT.

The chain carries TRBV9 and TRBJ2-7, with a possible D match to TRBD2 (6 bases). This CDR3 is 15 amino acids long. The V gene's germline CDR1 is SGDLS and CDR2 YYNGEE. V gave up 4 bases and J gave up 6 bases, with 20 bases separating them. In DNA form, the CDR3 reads TGTGCCAGCAGCCCCCGAGGAGAGGGACTGGGCGAGCAGTACTTC. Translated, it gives CASSPRGEGLGEQYF.

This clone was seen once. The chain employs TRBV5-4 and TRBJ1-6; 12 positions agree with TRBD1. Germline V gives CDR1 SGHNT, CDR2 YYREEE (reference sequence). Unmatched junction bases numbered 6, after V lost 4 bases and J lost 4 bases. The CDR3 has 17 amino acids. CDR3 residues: CASSTGQGARYNSPLHF. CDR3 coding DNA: TGTGCCAGCAGCACGGGACAGGGGGCGCGGTATAATTCACCCCTCCACTTT. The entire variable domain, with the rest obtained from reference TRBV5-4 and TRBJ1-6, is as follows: ETGVTQSPTHLIKTRGQQVTLRCSSQSGHNTVSWYQQALGQGPQFIFQYYREEENGRGNFPPRFSGLQFPNYSSELNVNALELDDSALYLCASSTGQGARYNSPLHFGNGTRLTVT.

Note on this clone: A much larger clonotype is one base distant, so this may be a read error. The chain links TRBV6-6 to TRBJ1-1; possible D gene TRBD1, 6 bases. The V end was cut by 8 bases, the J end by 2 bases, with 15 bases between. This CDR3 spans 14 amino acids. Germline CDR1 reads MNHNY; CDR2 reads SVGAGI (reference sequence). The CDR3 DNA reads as TGTGCCAGCGAAGCGCGGGGGGGCAACACTGAAGCTTTCTTT. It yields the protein CASEARGGNTEAFF.

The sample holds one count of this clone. This chain's CDR3 is CAWTRGSGPNNEQFF. The CDR3 DNA follows: TGTGCCTGGACCCGGGGTAGCGGACCCAACAATGAGCAGTTCTTC. The genes are TRBV30 and TRBJ2-1; a weak D match, TRBD2 (6 bases). The length of the CDR3 is 15 residues. The germline V and J ends were trimmed by 4 bases and 5 bases, with 18 bases remaining between them. Germline loops: CDR1 GTSNPN, CDR2 SVGIG (reference sequence).

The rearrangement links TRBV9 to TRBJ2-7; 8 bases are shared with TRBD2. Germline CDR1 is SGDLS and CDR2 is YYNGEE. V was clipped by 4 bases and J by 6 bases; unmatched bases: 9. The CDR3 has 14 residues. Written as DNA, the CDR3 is TGTGCCAGCAGCCTCGGACTAGCTATCGGCGAGCAGTACTTC. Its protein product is CASSLGLAIGEQYF.

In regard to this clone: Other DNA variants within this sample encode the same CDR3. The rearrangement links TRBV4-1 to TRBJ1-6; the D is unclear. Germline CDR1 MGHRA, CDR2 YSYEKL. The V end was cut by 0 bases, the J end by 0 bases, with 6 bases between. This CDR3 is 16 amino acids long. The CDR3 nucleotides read TGCGCCAGCAGCCAAGATATGCGCTCCTATAATTCACCCCTCCACTTT. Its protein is CASSQDMRSYNSPLHF.

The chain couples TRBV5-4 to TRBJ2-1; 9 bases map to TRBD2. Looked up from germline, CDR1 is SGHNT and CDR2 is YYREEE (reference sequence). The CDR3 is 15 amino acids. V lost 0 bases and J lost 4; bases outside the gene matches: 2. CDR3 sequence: CASSLGGGAYNEQFF. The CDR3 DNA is TGTGCCAGCAGCTTGGGCGGGGGGGCGTACAATGAGCAGTTCTTC.

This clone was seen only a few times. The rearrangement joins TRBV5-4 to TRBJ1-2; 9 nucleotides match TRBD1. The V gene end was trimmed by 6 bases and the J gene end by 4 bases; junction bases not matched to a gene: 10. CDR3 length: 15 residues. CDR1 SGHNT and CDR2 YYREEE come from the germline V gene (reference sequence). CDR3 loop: CASTGRQGGIYGYTF. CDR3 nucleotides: TGTGCCAGCACCGGTAGACAGGGGGGAATCTATGGCTACACCTTC.

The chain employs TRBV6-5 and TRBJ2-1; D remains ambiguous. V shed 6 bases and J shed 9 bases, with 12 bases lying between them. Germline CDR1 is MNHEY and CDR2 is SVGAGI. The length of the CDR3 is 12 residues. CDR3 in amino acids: CASSTPGGEQFF. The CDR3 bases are TGTGCCAGCAGCACCCCGGGTGGTGAGCAGTTCTTC.

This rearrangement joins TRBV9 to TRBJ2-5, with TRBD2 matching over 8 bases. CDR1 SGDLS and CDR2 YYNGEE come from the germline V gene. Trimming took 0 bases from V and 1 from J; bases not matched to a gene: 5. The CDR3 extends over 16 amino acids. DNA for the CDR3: TGTGCCAGCAGCGTAGTGCCGGGGGGGATCCAAGAGACCCAGTACTTC. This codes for CASSVVPGGIQETQYF.

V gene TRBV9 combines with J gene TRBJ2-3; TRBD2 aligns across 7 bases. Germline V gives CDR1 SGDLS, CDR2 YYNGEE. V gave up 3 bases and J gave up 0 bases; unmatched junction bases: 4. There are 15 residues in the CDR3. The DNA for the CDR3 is TGTGCCAGCAGCGCCCTAGCGGCTAGCACAGATACGCAGTATTTT. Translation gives CASSALAASTDTQYF.

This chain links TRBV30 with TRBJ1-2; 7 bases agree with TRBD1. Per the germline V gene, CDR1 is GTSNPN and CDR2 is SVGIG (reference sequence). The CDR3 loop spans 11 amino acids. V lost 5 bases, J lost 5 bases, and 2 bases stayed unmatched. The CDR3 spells CAWSTGYGYTF. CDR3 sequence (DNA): TGTGCCTGGTCGACAGGGTATGGCTACACCTTC.

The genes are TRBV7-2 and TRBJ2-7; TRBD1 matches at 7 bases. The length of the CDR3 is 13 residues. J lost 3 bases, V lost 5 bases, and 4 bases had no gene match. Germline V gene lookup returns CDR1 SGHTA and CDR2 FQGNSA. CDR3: CASSPDRFYEQYF. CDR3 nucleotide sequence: TGTGCCAGCAGCCCGGACAGGTTCTACGAGCAGTACTTC.

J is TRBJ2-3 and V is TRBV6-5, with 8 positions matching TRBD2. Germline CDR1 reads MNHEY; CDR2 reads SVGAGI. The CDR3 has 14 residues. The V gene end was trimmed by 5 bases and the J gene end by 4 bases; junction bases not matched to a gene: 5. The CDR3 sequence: CASSKRTSSDTQYF. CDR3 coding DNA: TGTGCCAGCAGTAAACGGACTAGCTCAGATACGCAGTATTTT.

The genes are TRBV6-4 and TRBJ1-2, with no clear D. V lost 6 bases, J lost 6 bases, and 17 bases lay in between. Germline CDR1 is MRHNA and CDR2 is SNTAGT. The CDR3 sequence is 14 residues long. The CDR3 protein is CASRAPREKDGYTF. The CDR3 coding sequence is TGTGCCAGCAGGGCCCCCCGGGAGAAGGATGGCTACACCTTC.

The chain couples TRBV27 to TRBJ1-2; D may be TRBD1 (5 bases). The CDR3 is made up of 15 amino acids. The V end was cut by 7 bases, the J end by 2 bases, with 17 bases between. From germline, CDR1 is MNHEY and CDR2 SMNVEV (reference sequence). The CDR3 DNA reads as TGTGCCAGCACCCTTGGGGGAGGGTTAAACTATGGCTACACCTTC. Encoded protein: CASTLGGGLNYGYTF.

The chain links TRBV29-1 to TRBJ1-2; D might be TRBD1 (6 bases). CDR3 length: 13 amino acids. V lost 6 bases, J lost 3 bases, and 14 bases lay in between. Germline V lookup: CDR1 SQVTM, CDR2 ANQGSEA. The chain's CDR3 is CSVRDIGDYGYTF. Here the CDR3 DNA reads TGCAGCGTACGGGACATTGGTGACTATGGCTACACCTTC.

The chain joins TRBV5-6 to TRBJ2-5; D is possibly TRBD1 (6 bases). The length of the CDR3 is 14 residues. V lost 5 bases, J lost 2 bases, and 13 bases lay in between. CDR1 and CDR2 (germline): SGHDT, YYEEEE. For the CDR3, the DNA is TGTGCCAGCAGACGATGGGACACGCAAGAGACCCAGTACTTC. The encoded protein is CASRRWDTQETQYF.

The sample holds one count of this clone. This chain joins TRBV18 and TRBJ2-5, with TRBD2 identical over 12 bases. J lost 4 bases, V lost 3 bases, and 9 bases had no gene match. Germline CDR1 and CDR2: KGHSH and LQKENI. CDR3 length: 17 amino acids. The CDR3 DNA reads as TGTGCCAGCTCACCTCGCCCCCCGGGACTAGCGGGAGAGACCCAGTACTTC. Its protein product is CASSPRPPGLAGETQYF.

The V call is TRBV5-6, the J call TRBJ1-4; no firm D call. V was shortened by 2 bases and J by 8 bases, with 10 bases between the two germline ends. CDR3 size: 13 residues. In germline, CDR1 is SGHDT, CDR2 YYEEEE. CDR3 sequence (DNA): TGTGCCAGCAGCTTATATGGCTCCGAAAAACTGTTTTTT. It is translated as CASSLYGSEKLFF.

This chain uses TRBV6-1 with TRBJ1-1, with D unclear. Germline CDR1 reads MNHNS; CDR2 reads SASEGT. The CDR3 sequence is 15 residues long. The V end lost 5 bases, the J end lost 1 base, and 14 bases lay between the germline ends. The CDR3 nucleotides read TGTGCCAGCAGTTCTTCCCCACGGGGGAACACTGAAGCTTTCTTT. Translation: CASSSSPRGNTEAFF.

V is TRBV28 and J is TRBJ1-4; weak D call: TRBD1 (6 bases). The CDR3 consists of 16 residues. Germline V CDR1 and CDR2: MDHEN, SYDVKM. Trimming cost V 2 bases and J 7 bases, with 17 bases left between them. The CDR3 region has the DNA TGTGCCAGCAGTTTACTATCACAGGGATCGGGTGAAAAACTGTTTTTT. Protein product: CASSLLSQGSGEKLFF. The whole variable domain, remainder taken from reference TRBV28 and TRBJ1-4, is DVKVTQSSRYLVKRTGEKVFLECVQDMDHENMFWYRQDPGLGLRLIYFSYDVKMKEKGDIPEGYSVSREKKERFSLILESASTNQTSMYLCASSLLSQGSGEKLFFGSGTQLSVL.

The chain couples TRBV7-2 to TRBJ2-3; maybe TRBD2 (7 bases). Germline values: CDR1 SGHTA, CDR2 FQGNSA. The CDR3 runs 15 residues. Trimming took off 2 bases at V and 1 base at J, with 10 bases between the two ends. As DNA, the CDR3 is TGTGCCAGCAGCTTACAGGGGAGGGGCACAGATACGCAGTATTTT. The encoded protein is CASSLQGRGTDTQYF.

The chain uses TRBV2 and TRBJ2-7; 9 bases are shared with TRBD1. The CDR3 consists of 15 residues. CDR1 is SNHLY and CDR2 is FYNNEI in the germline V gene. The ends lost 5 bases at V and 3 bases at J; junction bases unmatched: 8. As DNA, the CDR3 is TGTGCCAGCAGTCCGACAGGGGGGAGGGTCTACGAGCAGTACTTC. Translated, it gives CASSPTGGRVYEQYF.

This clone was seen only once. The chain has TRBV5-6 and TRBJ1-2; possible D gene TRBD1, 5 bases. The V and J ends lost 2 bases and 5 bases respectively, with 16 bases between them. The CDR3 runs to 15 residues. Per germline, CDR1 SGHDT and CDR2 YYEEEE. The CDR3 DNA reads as TGTGCCAGCAGCTTCACAGGTCCCCAGCCTTATGGCTACACCTTC. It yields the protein CASSFTGPQPYGYTF.

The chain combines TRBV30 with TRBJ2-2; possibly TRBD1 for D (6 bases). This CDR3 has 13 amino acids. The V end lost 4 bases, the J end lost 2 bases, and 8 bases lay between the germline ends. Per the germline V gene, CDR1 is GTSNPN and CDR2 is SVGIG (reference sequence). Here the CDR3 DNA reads TGTGCCTGGACGACAGGCAACACCGGGGAGCTGTTTTTT. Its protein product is CAWTTGNTGELFF.

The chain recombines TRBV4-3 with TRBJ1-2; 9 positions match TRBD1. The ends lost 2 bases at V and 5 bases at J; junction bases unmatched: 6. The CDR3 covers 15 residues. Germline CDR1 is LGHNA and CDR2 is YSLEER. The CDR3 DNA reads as TGCGCCAGCAGCCAATCAGACAGGGGGAGGTATGGCTACACCTTC. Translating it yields CASSQSDRGRYGYTF.

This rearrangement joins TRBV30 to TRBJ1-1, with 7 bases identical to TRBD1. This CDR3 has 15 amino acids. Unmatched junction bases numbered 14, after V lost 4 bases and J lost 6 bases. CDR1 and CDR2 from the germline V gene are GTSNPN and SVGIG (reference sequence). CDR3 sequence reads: CAWKHERDREPEAFF. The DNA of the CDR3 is TGTGCCTGGAAACATGAGAGAGACAGGGAACCTGAAGCTTTCTTT.

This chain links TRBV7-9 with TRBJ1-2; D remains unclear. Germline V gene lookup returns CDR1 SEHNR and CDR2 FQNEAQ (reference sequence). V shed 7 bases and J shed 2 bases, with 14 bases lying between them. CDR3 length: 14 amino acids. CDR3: CASTPRRSNYGYTF. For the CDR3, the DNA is TGTGCCAGCACTCCTAGGAGAAGCAACTATGGCTACACCTTC.